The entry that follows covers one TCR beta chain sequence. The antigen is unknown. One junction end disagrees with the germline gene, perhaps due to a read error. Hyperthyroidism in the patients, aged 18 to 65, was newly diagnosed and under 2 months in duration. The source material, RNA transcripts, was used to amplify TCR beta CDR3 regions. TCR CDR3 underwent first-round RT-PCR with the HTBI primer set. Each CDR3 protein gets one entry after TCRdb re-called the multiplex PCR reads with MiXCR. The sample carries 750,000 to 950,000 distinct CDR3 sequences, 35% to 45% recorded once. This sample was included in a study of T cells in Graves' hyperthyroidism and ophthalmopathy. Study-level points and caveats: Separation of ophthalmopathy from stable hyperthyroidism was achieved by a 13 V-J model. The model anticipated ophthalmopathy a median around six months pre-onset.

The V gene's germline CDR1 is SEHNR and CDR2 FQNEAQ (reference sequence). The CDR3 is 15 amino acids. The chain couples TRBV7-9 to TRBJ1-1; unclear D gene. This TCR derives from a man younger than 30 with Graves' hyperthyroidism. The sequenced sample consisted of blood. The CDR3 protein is CASSQVGEGNTEAFF. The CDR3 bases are TGCGCCAGCAGCCAAGTTGGGGAGGGGAACACTGAAGCTTTCTTT.